A single T cell receptor beta chain is shown here with its context. The antigen is undetermined. Clones were sequenced by immunoSEQ multiplex PCR, and TCRdb holds only the in-frame ones, with some missing. The data hold 350,000 to 500,000 clones, with 90% observed a single time. The CDR3 loop spans 15 amino acids. The V gene's germline CDR1 is LNHDA and CDR2 SQIVND (reference sequence). V was shortened by 2 bases and J by 7 bases, with 18 bases between the two germline ends. Treatment given: roughly 19 received Ad26.COV2.S at low or high dose, single or two shots; about 5 received placebo; per-sample allocation not given. Sampling occurred on day 63 after the first vaccine or placebo injection. This specimen belongs to a study of Ad26.COV2.S vaccination and SARS-CoV-2 variants. General observations from the study: Vaccinees reportedly had broad spike-specific CD8+ and CD4+ T cell responses.

This chain links TRBV19 with TRBJ2-7; no clear D. The sequenced sample was peripheral blood, obtained in a trial of Ad26.COV2.S vaccine versus placebo. This sequence was found in a person aged 18-65 years who received the Ad26.COV2.S COVID-19 vaccine or a placebo. The CDR3 loop reads CASSITLQSTREQYF. DNA of the CDR3: TGTGCCAGTAGTATAACCCTACAATCGACGAGGGAGCAGTACTTC.